These 19 T cell receptor beta chains were sequenced from one sample in a study of blood T cells in healthy people across ages (dated by TCRdb to about 2015). The library was generated by 5' RACE. Sequenced using an Illumina HiSeq 2500. The second PCR ran for roughly 7 to 11 cycles and used a J-beta primer mix along with a sample-barcoded 5' primer. TCRdb passed the public sequencing reads through fastp at Q25 and MiXCR, retaining productive beta sequences. Records with the same CDR3 protein are collapsed into one entry carrying the most frequent genes and DNA. The sample data list about 780,000 distinct CDR3 sequences, and 35% to 60% of these were observed just once. In total, the top ten clones hold less than 20% of the sample. What was sequenced was blood. The receptors shown here come from a man older than 75 in good health.

This clonotype was found a few times. The genes are TRBV29-1 and TRBJ2-3, with 9 bases identical to TRBD2. The germline gives CDR1 SQVTM, CDR2 ANQGSEA. The V gene end was trimmed by 4 bases and the J gene end by 1 base; junction bases not matched to a gene: 6. The CDR3 runs to 15 residues. DNA of the CDR3: TGCAGCGTTGCGACTAGCGGAAGGGGCACAGATACGCAGTATTTT. Its translation: CSVATSGRGTDTQYF.

This clonotype has a single count. V usage is TRBV10-3 and J usage is TRBJ1-5, with 7 bases fitting TRBD1. CDR1 and CDR2 (germline): ENHRY, SYGVKD. V gave up 9 bases and J gave up 4 bases; unmatched junction bases: 6. The CDR3 has 13 residues. In DNA form, the CDR3 reads TGTGCCATGGGGACAGTGTTTAATCAGCCCCAGCATTTT. Translated, it gives CAMGTVFNQPQHF.

The genes are TRBV4-3 and TRBJ2-1; D uncertain. The J call may be faulty, since TRBJ2-7 better matches the DNA end. CDR1 and CDR2 (germline): LGHNA, YSLEER. The CDR3 sequence is 15 residues long. As DNA, the CDR3 is TGCGCCAGCAGCCAAGAGGGAAGCTCCTACAATGAGCAGTACTTC. This gives the protein CASSQEGSSYNEQYF.

The chain joins TRBV20-1 to TRBJ1-2; 7 bases match TRBD1. J was trimmed by 5 bases and V by 8 bases; bases with no gene match: 14. This CDR3 region has 14 residues. CDR1 is DFQATT, CDR2 SNEGSKA, per germline (reference sequence). The CDR3 sequence: CSTPEGGPQYGYTF. The DNA for the CDR3 is TGCAGTACCCCTGAAGGGGGCCCTCAATATGGCTACACCTTC.

The chain is built from TRBV27 and TRBJ2-7, with D uncertain. This CDR3 is 13 amino acids long. The V end lost 4 bases, the J end lost 3 bases, and 10 bases lay between the germline ends. From germline, CDR1 is MNHEY and CDR2 SMNVEV (reference sequence). The CDR3 nucleotides read TGTGCCAGCAGTTCCGGATCCCACTACGAGCAGTACTTC. Translated: CASSSGSHYEQYF.

This clonotype was recorded many times. The V and J genes are TRBV7-8 and TRBJ2-5, with TRBD2 matching over 10 bases. This CDR3 region has 15 residues. Germline CDR1 SGHVS, CDR2 FQNEAQ. Trimming at V came to 2 bases and at J to 4 bases, leaving 4 bases not matched to a gene. The CDR3 DNA reads as TGTGCCAGCAGCTTACTTGCTAGCGGGAGAGAGACCCAGTACTTC. Encoded protein: CASSLLASGRETQYF.

V and J are TRBV7-3 and TRBJ2-3; the D gene is possibly TRBD2 (6 bases). Germline V gene data show CDR1 as SGHTA and CDR2 as FQGTGA. This CDR3 has 15 amino acids. The V end lost 5 bases, the J end lost 3 bases, and 15 bases lay between the germline ends. The CDR3 nucleotides read TGTGCCAGCAGCCCATGGCACGGGGGTACAGATACGCAGTATTTT. It is translated as CASSPWHGGTDTQYF.

Comment on this clonotype: This could be a read error, since a much larger clone is one nucleotide away. The V and J genes are TRBV20-1 and TRBJ2-3; D unclear. The CDR3 has 12 residues. Looked up from germline, CDR1 is DFQATT and CDR2 is SNEGSKA (reference sequence). The CDR3, as DNA: TGCAATGCTAGGCCCAGCACAGATACGCAGTATTTT. This translates into CNARPSTDTQYF.

The rearrangement joins TRBV5-1 to TRBJ2-5; TRBD2 is a possible D gene (5 bases). This CDR3 region has 16 residues. CDR1 is SGHRS, CDR2 YFSETQ, per germline. V shed 4 bases and J shed 7 bases, with 23 bases lying between them. The CDR3 DNA sequence: TGCGCCAGCAGCCTGGAGCCGGGGTCGGACGGAGGGACCCAGTACTTC. Protein sequence: CASSLEPGSDGGTQYF.

V gene TRBV24-1 combines with J gene TRBJ2-7; D perhaps matches TRBD1 (6 bases). The CDR3 is 14 residues long. Germline CDR1 KGHDR, CDR2 SFDVKD. Trimming stripped 4 bases from V and 5 bases from J, with 14 bases between. CDR3 region: CATSDPAQGNEQYF. The CDR3 nucleotides are TGTGCCACCAGTGACCCAGCCCAGGGGAACGAGCAGTACTTC.

This clonotype showed up many times. The rearrangement links TRBV29-1 to TRBJ2-7; the D is unclear. The V end lost 1 base, the J end lost 6 bases, and 7 bases lay between the germline ends. The CDR3 covers 11 residues. Germline V lookup: CDR1 SQVTM, CDR2 ANQGSEA. The CDR3 is CSVEVAFEQYF. DNA for the CDR3: TGCAGCGTTGAAGTTGCGTTCGAGCAGTACTTC.

The chain combines TRBV5-6 with TRBJ2-2, with D perhaps TRBD1 (5 bases). V dropped 1 base and J dropped 4 bases, with 17 bases sitting between them. CDR1 SGHDT and CDR2 YYEEEE come from the germline V gene. The CDR3 has 17 residues. CDR3 amino acids: CASSLLSGQGVTGELFF. DNA of the CDR3: TGTGCCAGCAGCTTGTTGAGTGGTCAGGGTGTCACCGGGGAGCTGTTTTTT. Based on the CDR3 plus reference TRBV5-6 and TRBJ2-2, the full variable domain is DAGVTQSPTHLIKTRGQQVTLRCSPKSGHDTVSWYQQALGQGPQFIFQYYEEEERQRGNFPDRFSGHQFPNYSSELNVNALLLGDSALYLCASSLLSGQGVTGELFFGEGSRLTVL.

The J gene is TRBJ2-5, the V gene TRBV14, with no clear D. The CDR3 runs 14 residues. With 1 base removed from V and 11 bases from J, the gap between germline ends came to 17 bases. Germline V gene sequence: CDR1 SGHDN, CDR2 FVKESK. The CDR3 is CASSQAAFYNEQYF. The CDR3 DNA follows: TGTGCCAGCAGCCAAGCTGCTTTCTACAATGAGCAGTACTTC.

This clonotype has just a few counts. The J gene is TRBJ2-7, the V gene TRBV20-1; 12 bases fit TRBD2. CDR1 is DFQATT and CDR2 is SNEGSKA in the germline V gene (reference sequence). The CDR3 contains 14 residues. With V trimmed by 6 bases and J by 0 bases, 3 bases remained unmatched. CDR3 DNA: TGCAGTGCCCTAGCGGGAGGGCCCTCCTACGAGCAGTACTTC. Protein sequence: CSALAGGPSYEQYF.

The rearrangement joins TRBV5-6 to TRBJ2-1; maybe TRBD2 (6 bases). The CDR3 extends over 16 amino acids. V lost 1 base and J 1 base, leaving 12 bases between the germline ends. CDR1 is SGHDT, CDR2 YYEEEE, per germline. This CDR3 reads CASSLTAGPSYNEQFF. CDR3 DNA: TGTGCCAGCAGCTTGACGGCGGGACCATCCTACAATGAGCAGTTCTTC.

The rearrangement joins TRBV5-1 to TRBJ2-1; 8 bases are shared with TRBD1. The V gene's germline CDR1 is SGHRS and CDR2 YFSETQ. This CDR3 contains 15 residues. V shed 5 bases, J shed 5 bases, and the junction held 9 bases outside the gene matches. The CDR3 DNA follows: TGCGCCAGCAGGGAAACAGGGGGACCGAACAATGAGCAGTTCTTC. Translated: CASRETGGPNNEQFF.

This clonotype was counted once. This chain links TRBV20-1 with TRBJ2-7, with TRBD1 matching over 7 bases. This CDR3 has 16 amino acids. V was clipped by 1 base and J by 7 bases; unmatched bases: 16. Germline lookup yields CDR1 DFQATT and CDR2 SNEGSKA (reference sequence). The CDR3 nucleotides read TGCAGTGCTAGAGTTTACGGACAGGCCCTTTGGCCTGAGCAGTACTTC. Its protein product is CSARVYGQALWPEQYF.

V and J are TRBV7-6 and TRBJ2-2; 7 bases are shared with TRBD2. V was pared by 5 bases and J by 1 base, with 7 bases of the junction left unmatched. The CDR3 covers 16 residues. Per germline, CDR1 SGHVS and CDR2 FNYEAQ. The CDR3 here is CASSQVRGENTGELFF. CDR3 bases: TGTGCCAGCAGCCAGGTCCGGGGGGAGAACACCGGGGAGCTGTTTTTT. Together with reference TRBV7-6 and TRBJ2-2, the CDR3 gives the full variable domain: GAGVSQSPRYKVTKRGQDVALRCDPISGHVSLYWYRQALGQGPEFLTYFNYEAQQDKSGLPNDRFSAERPEGSISTLTIQRTEQRDSAMYRCASSQVRGENTGELFFGEGSRLTVL.

The chain carries TRBV28 and TRBJ2-3, with D possibly being TRBD1 or TRBD2 (5 bases each). The germline gives CDR1 MDHEN, CDR2 SYDVKM. The CDR3 is 15 amino acids. V gave up 2 bases and J gave up 0 bases, with 9 bases separating them. CDR3 sequence reads: CASSLGTESTDTQYF. The CDR3 bases are TGTGCCAGCAGTTTAGGGACGGAAAGCACAGATACGCAGTATTTT.